This is a list of T cell receptor beta chains from one sample in a study of beta chain features in type 1 diabetes. TCRdb's table, derived via immunoSEQ multiplex PCR, lists solely in-frame clones and lacks some. The repertoire has more than 300,000 clones, roughly a tenth of them found once; the top ten carry roughly 0.6%. Sequencing used central memory CD4+ T cells from blood. The source is a man aged 25 to 40 with type 1 diabetes. Each CDR3 is given with its conserved first and last residue. The D gene is left open where the match is weak. Clone sizes are given selectively: once, few, many, or a class where the clone is expanded.

d_gene,abundance,v_gene,j_gene,CDR3nt,CDR3aa
TRBD2,few,TRBV18,TRBJ2-1,TGTGCCAGCTCACCCCCGGGGACTAGCGGGGAGTACAATGAGCAGTTCTTC,CASSPPGTSGEYNEQFF
TRBD2,few,TRBV29-1,TRBJ2-2,TGCAGCGCGGGAGGGGGGAGTGGCACCGGGGAGCTGTTTTTT,CSAGGGSGTGELFF
-,few,TRBV11-1,TRBJ1-1,TGTGCCAGCAGTTCCCGCTCCAGTCACAGGGACGGCACTGAAGCTTTCTTT,CASSSRSSHRDGTEAFF
-,few,TRBV7-2,TRBJ1-1,TGTGCCAGCAGCCTTACTAACAGGGCGACTGAAGCTTTCTTT,CASSLTNRATEAFF
TRBD1,-,TRBV5-4,TRBJ2-3,TGTGCCAGCAGCCCCGGACAGGGCACAGATACGCAGTATTTT,CASSPGQGTDTQYF
TRBD2,-,TRBV11-2,TRBJ2-3,TGTGCCAGCAGCTTTAGCGGAAGCGGGAGGACACTGAATACGCAGTATTTT,CASSFSGSGRTLNTQYF
TRBD2,-,TRBV28,TRBJ2-7,TGTGCCAGCAGTTTACCCGGACTAGCGGGAGGCGAGCAGTACTTC,CASSLPGLAGGEQYF
TRBD1,-,TRBV7-3,TRBJ1-1,TGTGCCAGCAGCTTAGATGGGACAGGAGCAATGGGCACTGAAGCTTTCTTT,CASSLDGTGAMGTEAFF
-,few,TRBV6-5,TRBJ1-2,TGTGCCAGCAGTGCGACGGGCCTCTATGGCTACACCTTC,CASSATGLYGYTF
-,few,TRBV7-9,TRBJ2-3,TGTGCCAGCAGCTTATCCGGGATCACAGATACGCAGTATTTT,CASSLSGITDTQYF
-,-,TRBV11-3,TRBJ1-1,TGTGCCAGCAGCCTTGCAGGGACAAGAAGCACTGAAGCTTTCTTT,CASSLAGTRSTEAFF
-,few,TRBV28,TRBJ1-2,TGTGCCACCACCTTAGGGACCCTCTATGGCTACACCTTC,CATTLGTLYGYTF
-,-,TRBV7-6,TRBJ2-5,TGTGCCAGCAGCTACGGACCCCAAGAGACCCAGTACTTC,CASSYGPQETQYF
-,few,TRBV2,TRBJ2-3,TGTGCCAGCAGTCCTACCGGGACTCGTACAGATACGCAGTATTTT,CASSPTGTRTDTQYF
TRBD1,few,TRBV19,TRBJ2-4,TGTGCCAGTAGTCGGGACAGGGACGGCAAAAACATTCAGTACTTC,CASSRDRDGKNIQYF
-,-,TRBV18,TRBJ2-7,TGTGCCAGCTCACCGAGAAAGGACTACGAGCAGTACTTC,CASSPRKDYEQYF
-,-,TRBV5-4,TRBJ1-5,TGTGCCAGCAGCTTGATGGGGGGCAATCAGCCCCAGCATTTT,CASSLMGGNQPQHF
-,-,TRBV7-2,TRBJ2-7,TGTGCCAGCAGCCGGACACAGACTATCTCCTACGAGCAGTACTTC,CASSRTQTISYEQYF
TRBD2,few,TRBV7-3,TRBJ2-1,TGTGCCAGCAGCTTAGGGGGTAGCGGGAGTACGAATGAGCAGTTCTTC,CASSLGGSGSTNEQFF
TRBD2,-,TRBV19,TRBJ2-1,TGTGCCAGTAATGGCGGGAGGCCGGTGAAGACCTACAATGAGCAGTTCTTC,CASNGGRPVKTYNEQFF
-,few,TRBV5-4,TRBJ2-7,TGTGCCAGCAGCGACAAGCGGGACAGCTCCTACGAGCAGTACTTC,CASSDKRDSSYEQYF
-,many,TRBV5-4,TRBJ2-6,TGTGCCAGCAGTTGGGGGGGCGCTGGGGCCAACGTCCTGACTTTC,CASSWGGAGANVLTF
TRBD1,-,TRBV11-2,TRBJ2-5,TGTGCCAGCAGCACCGGGACAGCGAAAGAGACCCAGTACTTC,CASSTGTAKETQYF
TRBD1,few,TRBV30,TRBJ2-5,TGTGCCTGGAGTGGAACCGACAGGGGGCGACAAGAGACCCAGTACTTC,CAWSGTDRGRQETQYF
TRBD1,-,TRBV30,TRBJ2-7,TGTGCCGGATGGGACAGGGACGAGCAGTACTTC,CAGWDRDEQYF
-,few,TRBV13,TRBJ2-1,TGTGCCAGCAGCTCCCATACCGATAGATCTGGTGAGCAGTTCTTC,CASSSHTDRSGEQFF
TRBD2,-,TRBV15,TRBJ2-5,TGTGCCACCAGCAGAGGGGCTAGCGGGAGGATTGACCAAGAGACCCAGTACTTC,CATSRGASGRIDQETQYF
-,many,TRBV13,TRBJ2-4,TGTGCCAGCAGCTCCAGAACCGGAATAAACATTCAGTACTTC,CASSSRTGINIQYF
-,few,TRBV28,TRBJ2-3,TGTGCCAGCAGACCAGCGGGACAGGTCGCAGATACGCAGTATTTT,CASRPAGQVADTQYF
-,few,TRBV19,TRBJ1-5,TGTGCCAGTAGTCTGCAAATCGGGCAGACGGTGAATCAGCCCCAGCATTTT,CASSLQIGQTVNQPQHF